This T cell receptor (beta chain) was documented in a study of OX40 agonist ivuxolimab in advanced cancers. Background for the entire study: Ivuxolimab, which targeted the costimulatory receptor OX40 (CD134), was an agonistic, fully human IgG2 monoclonal antibody. Prior anti-PD-1, anti-PD-L1 or anti-CTLA-4 therapy was permitted, and checkpoint inhibitors had been received by less than 45% of dose-escalation patients. The point of sequencing TCRbeta in the periphery was to test whether ivuxolimab changed TCR sequence diversity and drove clonal T-cell expansion. Of the roughly 52 patients in dose escalation, about 20 had hepatocellular carcinoma, approximately 15 had melanoma, 9 had renal cell carcinoma and 9 had head and neck cancer. Three dose-escalation patients achieved partial responses, one with hepatocellular carcinoma and two with cutaneous melanoma. Intravenous ivuxolimab was administered to patients every 2 weeks at six dose levels: 0.01, 0.1, 0.3, 1.5, 3 and 10 mg/kg. The paper covers the monotherapy dose-escalation part of the phase I ivuxolimab trial, which included N ≈ 52 patients. The dose-escalation cohort was roughly 83% male with a mean age of approximately 60 years, ranging from about 20 to 85.

To sequence the TCRbeta CDR3 region, genomic DNA was isolated from the sorted cells. TCRbeta CDR3 regions were sequenced using the immunoSEQ Assay. The clones in this table, taken by TCRdb from immuneACCESS, are in-frame only. Not every clone is retained; where verified, under half of the shortfall comes from an unresolved V gene, and the cause of the rest is unknown. The sample records tens of thousands of clones, roughly 84% of which are singletons. The ten largest make up 4.6% of the sample. The trial excluded patients who had a history of autoimmune disease or who were on systemic immunosuppression. In every dose cohort, peripheral blood was drawn for TCR sequencing at baseline, cycle 4 day 1, and cycle 7 day 1. Samples came from an open-label, multicenter, first-in-human phase I dose-escalation trial of ivuxolimab. Adults with locally advanced or metastatic head and neck squamous cell, hepatocellular, melanoma or renal cell carcinoma were enrolled in the trial. Before TCR sequencing, CD4+ and CD8+ T cells were separately sorted from peripheral blood.

As for this clone: Its recognized antigen is unknown. Base qualities are not provided; no much larger clone lies one nucleotide away.

Germline trimming amounts to 3 bases on V and 4 bases on J, with 5 as the count of junction bases outside the gene matches. The germline V gene gives CDR1 as SGHVS and CDR2 as FQNEAQ. CDR3 length: 15 amino acids, cysteine to phenylalanine. Of all the DNA, just the CDR3 is kept, 45 bases in frame from base 1. Study-wide conclusions, independent of this receptor: In the 0.1-3.0 mg/kg groups, partial responders had among the lowest normalized peripheral clonal expansion, particularly in CD8+ T cells. On average, CD8+ T cells showed more expanded clones than CD4+ T cells after ivuxolimab. The antigen specificity of the peripheral T cells that underwent clonal expansion was not determined. Low levels of normalized T-cell clonal expansion were also seen in some nonresponding patients. At doses of 0.1 to 3.0 mg/kg, clonal expansion of both CD4+ and CD8+ blood T cells was observed from baseline to week 6.

The chain uses TRBV7-8 and TRBJ2-1, and 8 bases in between align with TRBD2. The material sequenced was CD4+ or CD8+ T cells sorted from blood, taken in a trial of the OX40 agonist ivuxolimab. This sequence was found in an adult with an advanced solid tumor such as melanoma, head and neck, liver or kidney cancer. The nucleotide sequence reads TGTGCCAGCAGCTTGTCTAGCGGGTATTACAATGAGCAGTTCTTC. This encodes CASSLSSGYYNEQFF.